These 23 T cell receptor beta chains came from one sample sequenced in a study of blood T cell repertoires in COVID-19. Produced via immunoSEQ multiplex PCR; TCRdb's table is partial and in-frame only. The data contain about 140,000 clones, approximately 86% of them singletons. Sequencing was done on a sample of peripheral blood. These receptor sequences come from a woman aged 60-75 years with acute or convalescent COVID-19.

The J gene is TRBJ1-1, the V gene TRBV5-1; 7 positions match TRBD1. With 4 bases clipped from V and 1 base from J, the junction kept 4 bases outside the gene matches. CDR1 and CDR2 from the germline V gene are SGHRS and YFSETQ. The CDR3 contains 14 residues. CDR3 bases: TGCGCCAGCAGCCCTACAGGGGAGAACACTGAAGCTTTCTTT. Translation gives CASSPTGENTEAFF.

This clone has a handful of counts. This chain uses TRBV6-2 or TRBV6-3 with TRBJ1-2, with a tentative D call TRBD1 (6 bases). Trimming shortened V by 6 bases and J by 3 bases, and 11 bases separated the two germline ends. This CDR3 comprises 13 residues. The germline CDR1 and CDR2 sequences are MNHEY and SVGEGT. The DNA for the CDR3 is TGTGCCAGCAGCTTAGGGACATACTATGGCTACACCTTC. This codes for CASSLGTYYGYTF.

The chain combines TRBV5-4 with TRBJ1-6; D gene ambiguous. Trimming removed 2 bases from V and 7 bases from J, with 10 bases in between. The CDR3 totals 14 residues. Germline V gene sequence: CDR1 SGHNT, CDR2 YYREEE (reference sequence). The CDR3 loop reads CASSFSGLNSPLHF. For the CDR3, the DNA is TGTGCCAGCAGCTTCTCCGGGTTAAATTCACCCCTCCACTTT.

This rearrangement joins TRBV5-1 to TRBJ2-1; 7 nucleotides agree with TRBD2. Germline trimming cut 2 bases from V and 2 bases from J; bases unmatched to any gene: 13. The CDR3 loop spans 18 amino acids. Germline lookup yields CDR1 SGHRS and CDR2 YFSETQ. The CDR3 sequence: CASSFGGTSGHPYNEQFF. The CDR3 region has the DNA TGCGCCAGCAGCTTCGGGGGGACCAGCGGGCACCCCTACAATGAGCAGTTCTTC.

The chain uses TRBV2 and TRBJ1-6; TRBD1 aligns across 8 bases. The trim removed 6 bases at V and 7 bases at J, leaving 2 bases unmatched. This CDR3 has 13 amino acids. The germline V gene encodes CDR1 SNHLY and CDR2 FYNNEI. The DNA for the CDR3 is TGTGCCAGCAGCGACAGGGGAAATTCACCCCTCCACTTT. Encoded protein: CASSDRGNSPLHF.

The gene calls are TRBV18 and TRBJ1-6, with TRBD1 as a possible D gene (6 bases). Trimming took 5 bases from V and 8 from J, leaving 10 bases between them. CDR3 size: 13 residues. Germline V gene data show CDR1 as KGHSH and CDR2 as LQKENI. The CDR3 DNA reads as TGTGCCAGCTCAGCCCACAGGGATTCACCCCTCCACTTT. Amino acid sequence: CASSAHRDSPLHF.

The chain carries TRBV7-2 and TRBJ2-3, with 11 bases aligning to TRBD2. Germline V gene lookup returns CDR1 SGHTA and CDR2 FQGNSA. The CDR3 runs to 19 residues. J was trimmed by 3 bases and V by 6 bases; bases with no gene match: 17. The CDR3 here is CASRKNVAGGIGRTDTQYF. CDR3 bases: TGTGCCAGCAGGAAAAACGTAGCGGGGGGGATTGGTCGTACAGATACGCAGTATTTT. Based on the CDR3 plus reference TRBV7-2 and TRBJ2-3, the full variable domain is GAGVSQSPSNKVTEKGKDVELRCDPISGHTALYWYRQSLGQGLEFLIYFQGNSAPDKSGLPSDRFSAERTGGSVSTLTIQRTQQEDSAVYLCASRKNVAGGIGRTDTQYFGPGTRLTVL.

This rearrangement joins TRBV6-1 to TRBJ1-5; 7 nucleotides match TRBD1. CDR3 length: 15 amino acids. Trimming cost V 3 bases and J 1 base; bases outside gene matches: 3. Germline CDR1 and CDR2: MNHNS and SASEGT. CDR3 coding DNA: TGTGCCAGCAGTGAGACAGGGCCAAGCAATCAGCCCCAGCATTTT. This translates into CASSETGPSNQPQHF.

The V call is TRBV5-1, the J call TRBJ2-1, with 12 bases that match TRBD2. Per germline, CDR1 SGHRS and CDR2 YFSETQ. The CDR3 is made up of 15 amino acids. The junction had 5 bases not matched to a gene; V was cut back by 0 bases and J by 10 bases. The CDR3 region has the DNA TGCGCCAGCAGCTTGGTCCCTAGCGGGGGGGAGGAGCAGTTCTTC. It encodes CASSLVPSGGEEQFF.

CDR3 sequence (DNA): TGTGCCAGCAGAAGACTCACAGATACGCAGTATTTT. Protein: CASRRLTDTQYF. This chain uses TRBV12-3 or TRBV12-4 with TRBJ2-3; no reliable D call. The CDR3 is 12 amino acids. V lost 6 bases, J lost 2 bases, and 6 bases lay in between.

This chain connects TRBV7-6 to TRBJ1-6, with D maybe TRBD1 (6 bases). The V end lost 2 bases, the J end lost 14 bases, and 16 bases lay between the germline ends. From germline, CDR1 is SGHVS and CDR2 FNYEAQ. The CDR3 totals 14 residues. The CDR3 region is CASSLMPRGSTLHF. Here the CDR3 DNA reads TGTGCCAGCAGCTTAATGCCCAGGGGTTCCACCCTCCACTTT. The whole variable domain, remainder taken from reference TRBV7-6 and TRBJ1-6, is GAGVSQSPRYKVTKRGQDVALRCDPISGHVSLYWYRQALGQGPEFLTYFNYEAQQDKSGLPNDRFSAERPEGSISTLTIQRTEQRDSAMYRCASSLMPRGSTLHFGNGTRLTVT.

V usage is TRBV7-6 and J usage is TRBJ2-6; no reliable D call. The length of the CDR3 is 14 residues. Trimming removed 5 bases from V and 2 bases from J, with 7 bases in between. Germline CDR1 and CDR2: SGHVS and FNYEAQ. As DNA, the CDR3 is TGTGCCAGCAGCCTATACCCTGGGGCCAACGTCCTGACTTTC. It encodes CASSLYPGANVLTF.

The V and J genes are TRBV7-2 and TRBJ2-1, with D tentatively TRBD2 (6 bases). The V gene lost 6 bases and the J gene lost 6 bases, with 12 bases spanning the gap. The germline V gene has CDR1 SGHTA and CDR2 FQGNSA. The CDR3 contains 13 residues. CDR3 loop: CASRTRESNEQFF. The DNA for the CDR3 is TGTGCCAGCAGGACTAGGGAGTCCAATGAGCAGTTCTTC.

The chain is built from TRBV15 and TRBJ2-3, with TRBD2 matching over 8 bases. Germline V lookup: CDR1 LNHNV, CDR2 YYDKDF (reference sequence). J gave up 1 base and V 5 bases, and 8 bases lay outside the gene matches. The CDR3 is 16 amino acids. CDR3 amino acids: CATSVFQAGGTDTQYF. The CDR3, as DNA: TGTGCCACCAGCGTATTCCAAGCGGGGGGCACAGATACGCAGTATTTT.

The chain uses TRBV6-5 and TRBJ2-7; D is undetermined. Trimming cost V 0 bases and J 4 bases, with 16 bases left between them. The V gene's germline CDR1 is MNHEY and CDR2 SVGAGI. The CDR3 has 16 residues. The CDR3 loop is CASSYSGNTAVYEQYF. For the CDR3, the DNA is TGTGCCAGCAGTTACTCTGGAAACACAGCCGTTTACGAGCAGTACTTC.

This chain connects TRBV4-1 to TRBJ2-1; 10 bases agree with TRBD1. In germline, CDR1 is MGHRA, CDR2 YSYEKL. CDR3 length: 16 amino acids. Germline trimming cut 3 bases from V and 4 bases from J; bases unmatched to any gene: 6. The CDR3 DNA reads as TGCGCCAGCAGCCAGGGGGACAGGGGATCTTACAATGAGCAGTTCTTC. As protein: CASSQGDRGSYNEQFF.

The rearrangement joins TRBV21-1 to TRBJ1-2. TRBV21-1 is a pseudogene segment. The CDR3 has 11 residues. CDR3 sequence: CANQGSYGYTF. The CDR3 DNA follows: TGTGCGAACCAAGGGAGCTATGGCTACACCTTC.

The chain carries TRBV19 and TRBJ1-1; D gene ambiguous. Trimming removed 6 bases at V and 2 bases at J, with 13 bases between. The germline gives CDR1 LNHDA, CDR2 SQIVND (reference sequence). The CDR3 covers 14 residues. CDR3 DNA sequence: TGTGCCAGTAGCCCAGCGGGAGATAACACTGAAGCTTTCTTT. Protein sequence: CASSPAGDNTEAFF.

The chain recombines TRBV20-1 with TRBJ2-1; the match to TRBD2 covers 8 bases. Germline V gene sequence: CDR1 DFQATT, CDR2 SNEGSKA (reference sequence). After removal of 3 bases from V and 0 bases from J, the junction contained 7 bases not matched to a gene. The CDR3 runs to 16 residues. This chain's CDR3 is CSASSVAGSSYNEQFF. The CDR3 nucleotides read TGCAGTGCTAGTTCCGTAGCGGGAAGCTCCTACAATGAGCAGTTCTTC.

This chain connects TRBV9 to TRBJ2-7, with 11 bases aligning to TRBD1. Trimming cost V 3 bases and J 7 bases; bases outside gene matches: 6. Per germline, CDR1 SGDLS and CDR2 YYNGEE. This CDR3 spans 14 amino acids. The CDR3 loop reads CASSGGQGAQEQYF. For the CDR3, the DNA is TGTGCCAGCAGCGGTGGACAGGGGGCGCAAGAGCAGTACTTC.

This clone was seen just once. The rearrangement joins TRBV9 to TRBJ1-2, with D tentatively TRBD1 (6 bases). Germline CDR1 reads SGDLS; CDR2 reads YYNGEE. The CDR3 has 14 residues. V lost 1 base and J 9 bases, leaving 16 bases between the germline ends. This CDR3 reads CASSVRWQGFSYTF. CDR3 DNA: TGTGCCAGCAGCGTACGCTGGCAGGGGTTCAGCTACACCTTC.

The rearrangement uses TRBV5-1 and TRBJ2-7; D is possibly TRBD1 (6 bases). The CDR3 covers 15 residues. The ends were cut back, 0 bases at V and 2 bases at J, with 12 bases in the middle. The germline CDR1 and CDR2 sequences are SGHRS and YFSETQ. The CDR3 nucleotides read TGCGCCAGCAGCTTGGGAGTACAGGGCGCCTACGAGCAGTACTTC. Amino acids: CASSLGVQGAYEQYF.

The J gene is TRBJ2-5, the V gene TRBV30; tentatively, D is TRBD2 (5 bases). V lost 1 base to trimming and J lost 9 bases, with 15 bases between them. The CDR3 covers 13 residues. Germline V gene sequence: CDR1 GTSNPN, CDR2 SVGIG (reference sequence). CDR3 sequence (DNA): TGTGCCTGGAGTGCCCGAACGAGGGATCCCCAGTACTTC. Translated, it gives CAWSARTRDPQYF.